The following is a T cell receptor (beta chain) sequence with its context. Per the original methods: Nucleated cell number was recorded as an estimate derived from reference gene primer amplification. This table comes from immunoSEQ multiplex PCR, and its TCRdb copy is limited to in-frame clones, with some not included. That table is the source of V, J and clone size, and D and trimming were worked out from the DNA. The sample has just over 200,000 clones, less than 85% seen once; the top ten hold 5.5%. This sample was taken from a study of blood T cell repertoires in COVID-19. Overall study context: PBMCs, B-cell-depleted T cells, or T cells were the source of the cDNA or gDNA that made up the material.

This CDR3 has 15 residues. Germline V gene lookup returns CDR1 SGHRS and CDR2 YFSETQ. The V end was cut by 5 bases, the J end by 2 bases, with 16 bases between. The source material was peripheral blood. The chain has TRBV5-1 and TRBJ2-5, with a possible D match to TRBD2 (6 bases). The sequence came from a woman between 70 and 85 years old with acute or convalescent COVID-19. CDR3 bases: TGCGCCAGCAGTCCGGGGGAGTGGGGACAAGAGACCCAGTACTTC. This codes for CASSPGEWGQETQYF.